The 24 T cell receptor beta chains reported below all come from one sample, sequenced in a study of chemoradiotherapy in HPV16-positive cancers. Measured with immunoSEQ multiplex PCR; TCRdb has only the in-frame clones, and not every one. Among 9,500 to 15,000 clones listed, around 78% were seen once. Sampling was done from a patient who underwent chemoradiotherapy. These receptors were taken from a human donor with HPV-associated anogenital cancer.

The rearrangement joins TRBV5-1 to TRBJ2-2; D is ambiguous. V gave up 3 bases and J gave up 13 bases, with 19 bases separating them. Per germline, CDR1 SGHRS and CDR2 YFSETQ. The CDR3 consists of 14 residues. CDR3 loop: CASSWNFRAPVLFF. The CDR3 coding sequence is TGCGCCAGCAGCTGGAATTTTCGGGCCCCTGTGCTGTTTTTT.

The CDR3 DNA follows: TGTGCCTGGCACAGGGCGGGCACTGAAGCTTTCTTT. Amino acid sequence: CAWHRAGTEAFF. The J gene is TRBJ1-1, the V gene TRBV30; D possibly corresponds to TRBD1 (6 bases). The length of the CDR3 is 12 residues. Trimming took 5 bases from V and 4 from J, leaving 11 bases between them. CDR1 and CDR2 (germline): GTSNPN, SVGIG (reference sequence).

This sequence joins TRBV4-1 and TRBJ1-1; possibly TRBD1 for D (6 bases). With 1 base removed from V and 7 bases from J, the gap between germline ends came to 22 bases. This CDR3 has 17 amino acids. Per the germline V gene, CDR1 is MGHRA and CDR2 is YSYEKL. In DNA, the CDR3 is TGCGCCAGCAGCCAAGTAACTACCCGGACAGTCGGACTTGAAGCTTTCTTT. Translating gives CASSQVTTRTVGLEAFF.

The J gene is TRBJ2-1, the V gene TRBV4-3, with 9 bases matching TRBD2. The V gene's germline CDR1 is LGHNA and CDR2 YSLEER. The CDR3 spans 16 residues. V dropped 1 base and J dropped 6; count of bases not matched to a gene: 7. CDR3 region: CASSQGGGGDFNEQFF. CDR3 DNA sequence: TGCGCCAGCAGCCAAGGGGGCGGGGGGGACTTCAATGAGCAGTTCTTC.

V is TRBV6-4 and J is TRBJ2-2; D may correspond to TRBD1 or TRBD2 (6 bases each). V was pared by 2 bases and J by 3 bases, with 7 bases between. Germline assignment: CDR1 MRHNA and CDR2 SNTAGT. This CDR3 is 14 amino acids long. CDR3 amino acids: CASSDRGDTGELFF. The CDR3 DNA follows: TGTGCCAGCAGTGACAGGGGGGACACCGGGGAGCTGTTTTTT.

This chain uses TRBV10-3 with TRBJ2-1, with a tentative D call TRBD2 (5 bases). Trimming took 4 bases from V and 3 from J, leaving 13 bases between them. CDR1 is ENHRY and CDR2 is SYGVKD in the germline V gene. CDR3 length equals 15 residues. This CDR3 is CAISGGKGDYNEQFF. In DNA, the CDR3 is TGTGCCATCAGTGGTGGTAAGGGAGACTACAATGAGCAGTTCTTC.

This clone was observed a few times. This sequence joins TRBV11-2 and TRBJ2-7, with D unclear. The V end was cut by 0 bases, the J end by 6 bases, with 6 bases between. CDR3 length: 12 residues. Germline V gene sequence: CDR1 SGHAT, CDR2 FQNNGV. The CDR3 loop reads CASSLDSGEQYF. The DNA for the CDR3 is TGTGCCAGCAGCTTAGACAGTGGCGAGCAGTACTTC.

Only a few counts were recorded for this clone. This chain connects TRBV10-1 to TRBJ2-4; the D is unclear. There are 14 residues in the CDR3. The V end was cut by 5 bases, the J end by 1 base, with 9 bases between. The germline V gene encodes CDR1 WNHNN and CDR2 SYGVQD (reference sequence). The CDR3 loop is CASSLTRAKNIQYF. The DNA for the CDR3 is TGCGCCAGCAGTCTAACCAGGGCCAAAAACATTCAGTACTTC.

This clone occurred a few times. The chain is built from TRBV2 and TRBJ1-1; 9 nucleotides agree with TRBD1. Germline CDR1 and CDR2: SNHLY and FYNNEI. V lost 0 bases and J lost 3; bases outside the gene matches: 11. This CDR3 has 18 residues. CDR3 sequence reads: CASSEAIPDRGKYTEAFF. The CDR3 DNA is TGTGCCAGCAGTGAAGCAATTCCCGACAGGGGGAAGTACACTGAAGCTTTCTTT.

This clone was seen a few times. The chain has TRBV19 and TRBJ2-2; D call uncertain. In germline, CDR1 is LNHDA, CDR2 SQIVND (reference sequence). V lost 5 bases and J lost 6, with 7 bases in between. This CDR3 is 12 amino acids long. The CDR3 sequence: CASSRLAGELFF. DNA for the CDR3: TGTGCCAGTAGTCGGTTAGCCGGGGAGCTGTTTTTT.

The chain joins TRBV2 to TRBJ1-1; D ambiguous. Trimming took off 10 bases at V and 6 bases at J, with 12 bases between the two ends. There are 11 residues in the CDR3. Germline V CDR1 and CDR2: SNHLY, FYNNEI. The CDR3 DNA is TGTGCCATACGGGAAATCCCTGAAGCTTTCTTT. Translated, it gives CAIREIPEAFF. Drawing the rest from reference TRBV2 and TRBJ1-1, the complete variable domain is EPEVTQTPSHQVTQMGQEVILRCVPISNHLYFYWYRQILGQKVEFLVSFYNNEISEKSEIFDDQFSVERPDGSNFTLKIRSTKLEDSAMYFCAIREIPEAFFGQGTRLTVV.

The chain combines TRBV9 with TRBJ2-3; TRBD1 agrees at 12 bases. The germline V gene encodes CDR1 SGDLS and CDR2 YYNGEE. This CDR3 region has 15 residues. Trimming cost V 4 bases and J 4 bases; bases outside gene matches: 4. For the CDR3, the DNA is TGTGCCAGCAGCCCATGGGACAGGGGGCCAGATACGCAGTATTTT. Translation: CASSPWDRGPDTQYF. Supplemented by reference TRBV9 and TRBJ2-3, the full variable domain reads DSGVTQTPKHLITATGQRVTLRCSPRSGDLSVYWYQQSLDQGLQFLIQYYNGEERAKGNILERFSAQQFPDLHSELNLSSLELGDSALYFCASSPWDRGPDTQYFGPGTRLTVL.

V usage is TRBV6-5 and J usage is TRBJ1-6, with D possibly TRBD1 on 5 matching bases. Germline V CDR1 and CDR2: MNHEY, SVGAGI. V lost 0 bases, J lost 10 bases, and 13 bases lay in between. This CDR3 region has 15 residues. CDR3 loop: CASSYSTFGDSPLHF. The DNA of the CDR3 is TGTGCCAGCAGTTACTCTACCTTCGGGGACTCACCCCTCCACTTT.

CDR3 loop: CASSLFQGSGGKTQYF. CDR3 bases: TGTGCCAGCAGCTTGTTTCAGGGTAGCGGGGGGAAGACCCAGTACTTC. V usage is TRBV5-6 and J usage is TRBJ2-5, with 10 nucleotides matching TRBD2. Trimming cost V 1 base and J 6 bases; bases outside gene matches: 9. This CDR3 has 16 residues. Germline V gene sequence: CDR1 SGHDT, CDR2 YYEEEE. The full variable domain, completed using reference TRBV5-6 and TRBJ2-5, is DAGVTQSPTHLIKTRGQQVTLRCSPKSGHDTVSWYQQALGQGPQFIFQYYEEEERQRGNFPDRFSGHQFPNYSSELNVNALLLGDSALYLCASSLFQGSGGKTQYFGPGTRLLVL.

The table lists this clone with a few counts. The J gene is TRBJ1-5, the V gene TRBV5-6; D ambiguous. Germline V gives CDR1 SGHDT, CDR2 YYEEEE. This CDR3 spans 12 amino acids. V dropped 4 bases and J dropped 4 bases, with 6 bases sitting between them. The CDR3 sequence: CASSLGNQPQHF. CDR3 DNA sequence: TGTGCCAGCAGCCTAGGGAATCAGCCCCAGCATTTT. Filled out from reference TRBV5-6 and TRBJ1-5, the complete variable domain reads DAGVTQSPTHLIKTRGQQVTLRCSPKSGHDTVSWYQQALGQGPQFIFQYYEEEERQRGNFPDRFSGHQFPNYSSELNVNALLLGDSALYLCASSLGNQPQHFGDGTRLSIL.

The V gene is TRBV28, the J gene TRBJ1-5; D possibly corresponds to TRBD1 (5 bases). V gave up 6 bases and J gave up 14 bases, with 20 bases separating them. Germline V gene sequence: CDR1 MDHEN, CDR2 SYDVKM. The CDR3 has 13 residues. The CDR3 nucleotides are TGTGCCAGCAGACCCCACAATGGGGACCCAGAGCATTTT. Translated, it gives CASRPHNGDPEHF. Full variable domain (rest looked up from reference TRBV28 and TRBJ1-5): DVKVTQSSRYLVKRTGEKVFLECVQDMDHENMFWYRQDPGLGLRLIYFSYDVKMKEKGDIPEGYSVSREKKERFSLILESASTNQTSMYLCASRPHNGDPEHFGDGTRLSIL.

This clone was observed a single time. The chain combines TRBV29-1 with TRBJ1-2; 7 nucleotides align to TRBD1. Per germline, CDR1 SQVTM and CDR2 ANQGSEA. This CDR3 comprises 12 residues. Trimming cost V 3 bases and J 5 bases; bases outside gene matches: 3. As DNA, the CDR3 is TGCAGCGTTGATAGGACAGGTTATGGCTACACCTTC. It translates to CSVDRTGYGYTF.

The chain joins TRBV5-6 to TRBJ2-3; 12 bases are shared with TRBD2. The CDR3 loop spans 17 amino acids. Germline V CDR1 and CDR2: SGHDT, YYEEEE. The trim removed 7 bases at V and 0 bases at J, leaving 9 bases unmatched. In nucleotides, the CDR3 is TGTGCCAGCCTTGGGACTAGCGGGCCCCTTAGCACAGATACGCAGTATTTT. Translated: CASLGTSGPLSTDTQYF.

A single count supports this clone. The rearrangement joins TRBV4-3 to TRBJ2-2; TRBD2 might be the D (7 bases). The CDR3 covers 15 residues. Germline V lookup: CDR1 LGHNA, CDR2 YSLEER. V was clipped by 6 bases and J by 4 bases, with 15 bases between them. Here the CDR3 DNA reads TGCGCCAGCAGGGACGGACTAGGGGGCACCGGGGAGCTGTTTTTT. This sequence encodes CASRDGLGGTGELFF.

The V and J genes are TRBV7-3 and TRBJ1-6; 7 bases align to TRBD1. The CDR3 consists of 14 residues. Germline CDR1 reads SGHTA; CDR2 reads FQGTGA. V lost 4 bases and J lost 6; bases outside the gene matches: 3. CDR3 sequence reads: CASSSGQPNSPLHF. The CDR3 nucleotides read TGTGCCAGCAGCTCGGGACAGCCTAATTCACCCCTCCACTTT.

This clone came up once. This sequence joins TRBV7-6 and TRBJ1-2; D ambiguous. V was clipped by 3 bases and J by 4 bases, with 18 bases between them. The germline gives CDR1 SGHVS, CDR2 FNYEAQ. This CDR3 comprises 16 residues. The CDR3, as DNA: TGTGCCAGCAGCTTGAGTGCAGGCCCCTTAGGCTATGGCTACACCTTC. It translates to CASSLSAGPLGYGYTF.

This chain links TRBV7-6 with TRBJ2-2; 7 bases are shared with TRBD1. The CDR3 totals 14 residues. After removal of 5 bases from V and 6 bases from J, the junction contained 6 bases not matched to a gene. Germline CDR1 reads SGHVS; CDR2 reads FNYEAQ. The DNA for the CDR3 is TGTGCCAGCAGCGCAACAGGGGAAGCCGGGGAGCTGTTTTTT. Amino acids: CASSATGEAGELFF.

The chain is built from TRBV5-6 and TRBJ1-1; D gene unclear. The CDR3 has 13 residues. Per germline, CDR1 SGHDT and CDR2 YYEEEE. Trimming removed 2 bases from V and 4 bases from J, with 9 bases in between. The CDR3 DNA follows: TGTGCCAGCAGCTTACCCATGGGCACTGAAGCTTTCTTT. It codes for CASSLPMGTEAFF.

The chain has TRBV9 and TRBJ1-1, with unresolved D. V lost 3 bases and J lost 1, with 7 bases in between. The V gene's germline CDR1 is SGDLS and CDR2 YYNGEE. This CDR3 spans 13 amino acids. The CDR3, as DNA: TGTGCCAGCAGCGCCTCAACGAACACTGAAGCTTTCTTT. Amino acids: CASSASTNTEAFF. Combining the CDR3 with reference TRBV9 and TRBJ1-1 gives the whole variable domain DSGVTQTPKHLITATGQRVTLRCSPRSGDLSVYWYQQSLDQGLQFLIQYYNGEERAKGNILERFSAQQFPDLHSELNLSSLELGDSALYFCASSASTNTEAFFGQGTRLTVV.